This T cell receptor (beta chain) was captured by sequencing in a study of response to subunit inactivated influenza vaccine. Whole-study results and caveats: Few new T cells, the authors suggested, are recruited by each seasonal influenza vaccination.

Note on this clonotype: The antigen remains unidentified.

MiXCR was run by TCRdb on the RT-PCR reads, yielding one entry per CDR3 protein. The data contain about 650,000 distinct CDR3 sequences, 15% to 19% of them singletons. The length of the CDR3 is 15 residues. Trimming took off 4 bases at V and 3 bases at J, with 15 bases between the two ends. In germline, CDR1 is SGDLS, CDR2 YYNGEE. The rearrangement links TRBV9 to TRBJ2-3, with D possibly TRBD2 on 5 matching bases. Specimen: PBMCs from blood, collected 11 to 12 days after vaccination. The TCR was taken from a man aged 45 to 65 who received an inactivated influenza vaccine. This CDR3 reads CASSPQLWRTDTQYF. As DNA, the CDR3 is TGTGCCAGCAGCCCCCAGCTTTGGAGGACAGATACGCAGTATTTT.